A selection of T cell receptor beta chains follows, all from one sample in a study of identical twins. TCRdb fed the 5' RACE reads into MiXCR, producing one record per CDR3 protein. The data hold some 200,000 distinct CDR3 sequences, with about 7.5% observed a single time. This same sample was also part of a study on yellow fever vaccine responses in identical twins.

Source material: memory (CD45RO+) T cells sorted from blood. Receptors originate from a woman between 18 and 29 years old in good health. CDR3s include the opening cysteine and the closing phenylalanine or tryptophan. A D gene is named only where the DNA matches it firmly. Part of the rows lack a size; the others show once, few, many or a class for expanded clones.

.	TRBV19	14	TRBJ2-1	.	CASSISSVYNEQFF	TGTGCCAGTAGCATATCGTCGGTCTACAATGAGCAGTTCTTC
TRBD2	TRBV7-2	13	TRBJ2-7	many	CASSQGLASEQYF	TGTGCCAGCAGCCAGGGACTAGCTAGCGAGCAGTACTTC
.	TRBV4-2	16	TRBJ2-1	few	CASSLGGGLNYNEQFF	TGTGCCAGCAGCCTAGGGGGGGGCCTAAACTACAATGAGCAGTTCTTC
TRBD1	TRBV19	14	TRBJ2-1	.	CASSMTGSRNEQFF	TGTGCCAGTAGTATGACAGGGTCCCGCAATGAGCAGTTCTTC
.	TRBV12-3/TRBV12-4	15	TRBJ2-7	few	CASRPYDGDSYEQYF	TGTGCCAGCAGACCATACGACGGGGACTCCTACGAGCAGTACTTC
TRBD1	TRBV7-2	15	TRBJ2-7	.	CASSLRGQGAGEQYF	TGTGCCAGCAGCTTAAGGGGACAGGGGGCTGGCGAGCAGTACTTC
TRBD1	TRBV7-8	13	TRBJ2-7	.	CASSFDRDGEQYF	TGTGCCAGCAGCTTTGACAGGGATGGCGAGCAGTACTTC
.	TRBV20-1	15	TRBJ1-6	.	CSARRGGIVIPPLHF	TGCAGTGCCAGGCGCGGAGGGATCGTAATTCCACCCCTCCACTTT
TRBD1	TRBV6-2/TRBV6-3	20	TRBJ2-3	few	CASSPTINSGTGFISDTQYF	TGTGCCAGCAGTCCGACTATAAACTCCGGGACAGGGTTTATATCAGATACGCAGTATTTT
.	TRBV7-9	11	TRBJ1-1	few	CASSQVREAFF	TGTGCCAGCAGCCAAGTACGTGAAGCTTTCTTT
TRBD2	TRBV7-8	16	TRBJ2-7	once	CASSPLSGMSTYEQHF	TGTGCCAGCAGCCCTCTAAGCGGGATGTCTACCTACGAGCAGCACTTC
.	TRBV28	15	TRBJ1-1	many	CASSGGREMNTEAFF	TGTGCCAGCAGTGGGGGCAGGGAAATGAACACTGAAGCTTTCTTT
.	TRBV18	15	TRBJ2-5	.	CASSPLLGKQETQYF	TGTGCCAGCTCACCACTTCTGGGGAAACAAGAGACCCAGTACTTC
.	TRBV7-2	15	TRBJ2-1	many	CASVLVGDPYNEQFF	TGTGCCAGCGTCCTGGTGGGAGATCCCTACAATGAGCAGTTCTTC
.	TRBV24-1	15	TRBJ2-5	many	CATSDPGHQQETQYF	TGTGCCACCAGTGACCCCGGACACCAACAAGAGACCCAGTACTTC
TRBD2	TRBV3-1	15	TRBJ2-3	many	CASSPGAGASDTQYF	TGTGCCAGCAGCCCGGGAGCGGGGGCCTCAGATACGCAGTATTTT
.	TRBV29-1	13	TRBJ2-1	many	CSVERPGFGEQFF	TGCAGCGTTGAGCGGCCAGGATTCGGTGAGCAGTTCTTC
.	TRBV24-1	16	TRBJ1-2	many	CATSDPTGQSNYGYTF	TGTGCCACCAGTGATCCAACCGGACAGTCCAACTATGGCTACACCTTC
.	TRBV19	14	TRBJ2-7	.	CASSILGRTSEQYF	TGTGCCAGTAGTATATTAGGACGGACCTCCGAGCAGTACTTC
.	TRBV2	13	TRBJ2-5	.	CASSALVPETQYF	TGTGCCAGCAGCGCACTAGTTCCGGAGACCCAGTACTTC
.	TRBV28	15	TRBJ1-1	.	CASSEADGFRWEAFF	TGTGCCAGCAGTGAAGCCGATGGGTTTCGCTGGGAAGCTTTCTTT
.	TRBV18	13	TRBJ2-3	.	CASSPFFTDTQYF	TGTGCCAGCTCACCATTTTTTACAGATACGCAGTATTTT
.	TRBV3-1	17	TRBJ2-1	.	CASSQDFGRGPYNEQFF	TGTGCCAGCAGCCAAGATTTTGGGCGGGGGCCGTACAATGAGCAGTTCTTC
TRBD2	TRBV3-1	16	TRBJ2-3	many	CASSLQRGASTDTQYF	TGTGCCAGCAGCCTCCAGCGGGGGGCGAGCACAGATACGCAGTATTTT
.	TRBV12-3/TRBV12-4	14	TRBJ1-6	.	CASSLGSRESPLHF	TGTGCCAGCAGTTTAGGGTCGAGGGAGTCACCCCTCCACTTT
.	TRBV6-5	15	TRBJ1-5	many	CASSYSAGLGQPQHF	TGTGCCAGCAGTTACTCCGCAGGGTTGGGGCAGCCCCAGCATTTT
TRBD2	TRBV7-2	13	TRBJ2-7	many	CASRRTSGNEQYF	TGTGCCAGCAGAAGGACTAGCGGGAATGAGCAGTACTTC
TRBD2	TRBV5-5	14	TRBJ2-7	few	CASSRGGGYYEQYF	TGTGCCAGCAGCCGGGGGGGGGGTTACTACGAGCAGTACTTC
.	TRBV6-2/TRBV6-3	13	TRBJ2-1	few	CASGPHGATASFF	TGTGCCAGCGGACCTCACGGGGCAACGGCCTCGTTCTTC
TRBD1	TRBV7-2	15	TRBJ2-5	few	CASSRGTGRQETQYF	TGTGCCAGCAGTCGAGGGACAGGAAGACAAGAGACCCAGTACTTC
.	TRBV20-1	15	TRBJ2-3	many	CSARGGDGSTDTQYF	TGCAGTGCTAGAGGAGGGGACGGTAGCACAGATACGCAGTATTTT
TRBD2	TRBV20-1	14	TRBJ2-7	few	CSARSRGDSYEQYF	TGCAGTGCTAGGTCACGGGGGGACTCCTACGAGCAGTACTTC
.	TRBV12-3/TRBV12-4	15	TRBJ1-5	many	CASSLWPKGYQPQHF	TGTGCCAGCAGTTTATGGCCTAAAGGGTATCAGCCCCAGCATTTT
.	TRBV3-1	15	TRBJ2-3	many	CASSQRLGNTDTQYF	TGTGCCAGCAGCCAACGGCTAGGGAACACAGATACGCAGTATTTT
.	TRBV2	12	TRBJ1-5	.	CASRTGTQPQHF	TGTGCCAGCAGAACAGGGACTCAGCCCCAGCATTTT
.	TRBV20-1	13	TRBJ2-3	many	CSATRRGTDTQYF	TGCAGTGCCACGAGAAGGGGTACAGATACGCAGTATTTT
.	TRBV20-1	10	TRBJ1-2	many	CSARLNGYTF	TGCAGTGCTAGGCTGAATGGCTACACCTTC
.	TRBV5-1	14	TRBJ1-1	.	CASTLGRGNTEAFF	TGCGCCAGCACATTAGGACGGGGGAACACTGAAGCTTTCTTT
TRBD2	TRBV12-3/TRBV12-4	18	TRBJ2-1	many	CASINRGAGGRSYNEQFF	TGTGCCAGCATCAATAGGGGGGCGGGAGGGCGTTCCTACAATGAGCAGTTCTTC
TRBD2	TRBV12-3/TRBV12-4	17	TRBJ2-3	many	CASSLALAGGPTDTQYF	TGTGCCAGCAGTTTAGCGCTAGCGGGGGGGCCCACAGATACGCAGTATTTT
.	TRBV29-1	13	TRBJ1-2	many	CSVEGGAGYGYTF	TGCAGCGTTGAGGGTGGGGCAGGCTATGGCTACACCTTC
.	TRBV20-1	13	TRBJ2-1	few	CSARDGGRGEQFF	TGCAGTGCTAGAGACGGGGGGCGGGGTGAGCAGTTCTTC
TRBD1	TRBV20-1	15	TRBJ1-5	few	CSARGGSNSNQPQHF	TGCAGTGCCAGGGGGGGATCCAATAGCAATCAGCCCCAGCATTTT
.	TRBV7-2	11	TRBJ1-1	.	CASSPKGEAFF	TGTGCCAGCAGCCCGAAAGGGGAAGCTTTCTTT
.	TRBV29-1	13	TRBJ1-5	many	CSVARDSNQPQHF	TGCAGCGTAGCCAGGGATAGCAATCAGCCCCAGCATTTT
.	TRBV20-1	16	TRBJ1-5	many	CSARHTGLTGNQPQHF	TGCAGTGCTAGACATACGGGGTTAACGGGCAATCAGCCCCAGCATTTT
.	TRBV7-3	14	TRBJ2-3	.	CASSLGGSADTQYF	TGTGCCAGCAGCTTAGGGGGGAGTGCAGATACGCAGTATTTT
TRBD2	TRBV3-1	15	TRBJ2-4	few	CASSQDGGIKNIQYF	TGTGCCAGCAGCCAAGACGGGGGGATCAAAAACATTCAGTACTTC
TRBD1	TRBV3-1	15	TRBJ2-5	many	CASSLSAATGKTQYF	TGTGCCAGCAGCCTATCCGCAGCGACAGGGAAGACCCAGTACTTC
.	TRBV3-1	13	TRBJ1-3	.	CASSPTEGNTIYF	TGTGCCAGCAGCCCGACAGAGGGAAACACCATATATTTT
.	TRBV9	16	TRBJ1-5	many	CASSLGGEGGNQPQHF	TGTGCCAGCAGCCTGGGTGGGGAAGGAGGCAATCAGCCCCAGCATTTT
.	TRBV7-6	16	TRBJ2-3	.	CASSWTLRGPTDTQYF	TGTGCCAGCAGCTGGACTTTGCGGGGGCCCACAGATACGCAGTATTTT
.	TRBV12-3/TRBV12-4	14	TRBJ2-1	many	CASGLAHASDEQFF	TGTGCCAGCGGGTTGGCGCACGCAAGCGATGAGCAGTTCTTC
.	TRBV7-2	13	TRBJ1-2	few	CASSPDRSYGYTF	TGTGCCAGCAGCCCCGACAGGAGCTATGGCTACACCTTC
.	TRBV15	15	TRBJ2-3	.	CATSGPGTGEDTQYF	TGTGCCACCAGCGGTCCCGGGACCGGCGAAGATACGCAGTATTTT
.	TRBV7-9	11	TRBJ1-2	few	CASTRTDGYTF	TGTGCCAGCACGCGGACAGATGGCTACACCTTC